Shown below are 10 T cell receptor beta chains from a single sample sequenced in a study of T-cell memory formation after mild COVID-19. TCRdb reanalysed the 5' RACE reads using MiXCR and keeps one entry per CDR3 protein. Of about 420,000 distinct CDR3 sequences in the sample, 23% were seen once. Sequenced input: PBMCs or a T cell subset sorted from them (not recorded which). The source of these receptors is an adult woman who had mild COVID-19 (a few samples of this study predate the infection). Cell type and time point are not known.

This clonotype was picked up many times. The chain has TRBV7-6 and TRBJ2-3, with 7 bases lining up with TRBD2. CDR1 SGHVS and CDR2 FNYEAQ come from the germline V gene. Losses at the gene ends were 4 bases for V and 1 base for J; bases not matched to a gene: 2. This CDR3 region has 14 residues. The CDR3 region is CASSSTSGTDTQYF. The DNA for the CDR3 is TGTGCCAGCAGCTCAACTAGCGGCACAGATACGCAGTATTTT.

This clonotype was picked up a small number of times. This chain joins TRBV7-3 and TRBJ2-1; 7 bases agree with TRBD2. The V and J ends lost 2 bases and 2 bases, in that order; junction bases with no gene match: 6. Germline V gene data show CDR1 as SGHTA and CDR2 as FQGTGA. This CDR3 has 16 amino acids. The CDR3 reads CASSLGAGEPYNEQFF. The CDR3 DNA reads TGTGCCAGCAGCTTAGGGGCGGGAGAGCCCTACAATGAGCAGTTCTTC.

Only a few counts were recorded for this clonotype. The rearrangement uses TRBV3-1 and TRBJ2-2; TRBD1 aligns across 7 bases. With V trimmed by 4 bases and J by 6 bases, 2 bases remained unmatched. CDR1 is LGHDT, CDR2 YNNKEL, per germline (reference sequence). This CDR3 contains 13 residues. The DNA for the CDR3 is TGTGCCAGCAGCCGACAGGGATCCGGGGAGCTGTTTTTT. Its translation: CASSRQGSGELFF.

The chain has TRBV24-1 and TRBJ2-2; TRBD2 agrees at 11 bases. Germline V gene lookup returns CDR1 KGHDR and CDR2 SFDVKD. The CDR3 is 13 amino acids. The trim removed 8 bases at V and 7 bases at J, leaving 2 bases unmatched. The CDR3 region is CATKGLADGELFF. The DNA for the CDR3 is TGTGCCACCAAGGGACTAGCGGACGGGGAGCTGTTTTTT.

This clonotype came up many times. CDR3 protein: CASSFYGRDGVWNTEAFF. Written as DNA, the CDR3 is TGTGCCAGCAGTTTCTATGGCAGGGATGGGGTATGGAACACTGAAGCTTTCTTT. This chain uses TRBV27 with TRBJ1-1, with D perhaps matching TRBD1 (5 bases). This CDR3 has 18 amino acids. Deletions cut 3 bases from V and 1 base from J, with 21 bases between. Per germline, CDR1 MNHEY and CDR2 SMNVEV (reference sequence).

The CDR3 region is CSASWPGQGISDEQFF. In DNA, the CDR3 is TGCAGTGCTAGTTGGCCGGGACAGGGGATCTCGGATGAGCAGTTCTTC. The chain is built from TRBV20-1 and TRBJ2-1, with 10 bases aligning to TRBD1. There are 16 residues in the CDR3. V trimming: 3 bases; J trimming: 8 bases; junction bases outside the gene matches: 13. Germline V gene sequence: CDR1 DFQATT, CDR2 SNEGSKA (reference sequence).

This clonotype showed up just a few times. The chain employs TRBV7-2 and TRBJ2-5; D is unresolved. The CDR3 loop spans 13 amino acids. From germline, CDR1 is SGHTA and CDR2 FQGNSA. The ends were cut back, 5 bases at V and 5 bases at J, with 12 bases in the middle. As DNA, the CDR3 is TGTGCCAGCAGCAACTTTTATTCGGAGACCCAGTACTTC. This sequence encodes CASSNFYSETQYF. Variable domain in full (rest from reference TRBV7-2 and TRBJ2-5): GAGVSQSPSNKVTEKGKDVELRCDPISGHTALYWYRQSLGQGLEFLIYFQGNSAPDKSGLPSDRFSAERTGGSVSTLTIQRTQQEDSAVYLCASSNFYSETQYFGPGTRLLVL.

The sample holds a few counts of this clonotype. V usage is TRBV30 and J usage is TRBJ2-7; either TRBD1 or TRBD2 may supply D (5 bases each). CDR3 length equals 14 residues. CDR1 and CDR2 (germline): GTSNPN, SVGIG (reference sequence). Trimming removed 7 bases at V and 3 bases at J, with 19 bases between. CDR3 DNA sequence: TGTGCCTACAACCTAGGGGACGGCCTCTACGAGCAGTACTTC. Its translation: CAYNLGDGLYEQYF.

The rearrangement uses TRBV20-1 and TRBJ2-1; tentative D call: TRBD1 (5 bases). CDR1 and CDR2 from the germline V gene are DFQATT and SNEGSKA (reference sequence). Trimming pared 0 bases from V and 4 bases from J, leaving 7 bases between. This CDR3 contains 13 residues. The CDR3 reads CSARDGQYNEQFF. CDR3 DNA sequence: TGCAGTGCTAGAGATGGACAATACAATGAGCAGTTCTTC.

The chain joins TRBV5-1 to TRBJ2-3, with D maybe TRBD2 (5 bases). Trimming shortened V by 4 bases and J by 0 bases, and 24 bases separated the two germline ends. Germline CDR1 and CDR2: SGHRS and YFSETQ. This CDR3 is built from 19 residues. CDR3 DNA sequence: TGCGCCAGCAGCCCGCGATCGGCTGGAGGCGACTCTAGCACAGATACGCAGTATTTT. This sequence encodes CASSPRSAGGDSSTDTQYF.